Described below is a single T cell receptor beta chain sequence and its context. Its antigen is currently unknown. Measured with immunoSEQ multiplex PCR; TCRdb has only the in-frame clones, and not every one. The sample contains 97,000 or so clones, about 72% of which appear only once. This record belongs to a study of cytotoxic CD8 clonotypes in ibrutinib-treated CLL. This CDR3 is built from 14 residues. Trimming at V came to 2 bases and at J to 10 bases, leaving 6 bases not matched to a gene. Germline V gene data show CDR1 as SGHNT and CDR2 as YYREEE (reference sequence). General study points: Treatment saw public clonotypes, which were uncommon, either contract or stay stable.

This TCR was sampled from a human donor with chronic lymphocytic leukemia. Sample: PBMCs, taken after 12 months of ibrutinib treatment. V usage is TRBV5-4 and J usage is TRBJ1-6, with 7 bases aligning to TRBD1. CDR3 sequence: CASSLDREKSPLHF. CDR3 sequence (DNA): TGTGCCAGCAGCTTAGACAGGGAGAAATCACCCCTCCACTTT. Based on the CDR3 plus reference TRBV5-4 and TRBJ1-6, the full variable domain is ETGVTQSPTHLIKTRGQQVTLRCSSQSGHNTVSWYQQALGQGPQFIFQYYREEENGRGNFPPRFSGLQFPNYSSELNVNALELDDSALYLCASSLDREKSPLHFGNGTRLTVT.